The 25 T cell receptor beta chains below come from one sample, sequenced in a study of T cell repertoires in cytomegalovirus infection (dated 2019 in TCRdb). The sample's treatment or condition label is to be understood as: in vitro stimulation with specific CMV peptide epitopes to enrich CMV-specific T cells. TCRdb records Illumina HiSeq 1500 as the sequencer. The public reads were run again by TCRdb, first through fastp at Q25 and then through MiXCR, and only productive beta chains were kept. For every CDR3 protein sequence, its rows merge into one entry that carries the most common genes and DNA. In all, the sample holds 650,000 to 900,000 distinct CDR3 sequences, and about 29% of those were seen once. The ten biggest clones cover around 13% of the sample. The antigens these receptors bind are not known. The sequencing here drew on cultured CD8+ T cells from PBMCs, taken from culture after CMV antigen stimulation. Receptors were obtained from a human donor in good health (CMV status not recorded). Some clones in this sample may be carry-over from other donors' samples.

V gene TRBV29-1 combines with J gene TRBJ2-7; D possibly corresponds to TRBD1 (5 bases). Trimming cost V 5 bases and J 5 bases, with 16 bases left between them. Germline assignment: CDR1 SQVTM and CDR2 ANQGSEA. The CDR3 is 13 amino acids. The CDR3: CSVLAGILNEQYF. In DNA, the CDR3 is TGCAGCGTTCTGGCAGGGATATTGAACGAGCAGTACTTC.

This clonotype was recorded at least ten times. The chain employs TRBV7-2 and TRBJ1-1; 8 positions agree with TRBD1. CDR1 and CDR2 from the germline V gene are SGHTA and FQGNSA. Germline trimming cut 1 base from V and 5 bases from J; bases unmatched to any gene: 6. This CDR3 region has 15 residues. The CDR3 coding sequence is TGTGCCAGCAGCTTAGGTCCAGGGGGCGTAACTGAAGCTTTCTTT. Translating it yields CASSLGPGGVTEAFF.

V and J are TRBV7-6 and TRBJ2-7; 8 bases match TRBD1. J gave up 6 bases and V 5 bases, and 9 bases lay outside the gene matches. From germline, CDR1 is SGHVS and CDR2 FNYEAQ. This CDR3 is built from 14 residues. The CDR3 region is CASSKTGGMSEQYF. CDR3 nucleotide sequence: TGTGCCAGCAGCAAAACAGGGGGGATGAGCGAGCAGTACTTC.

Worth noting for this clonotype: A read error is likely, as this CDR3 ends without the conserved phenylalanine or tryptophan. The DNA is omitted, as the CDR3 cannot be located on it reliably, and the CDR3 follows TCRdb's listing. The rearrangement joins TRBV7-3 to TRBJ1-5; the DNA was not used to check the table's D call, TRBD1. The CDR3 is 13 residues long, ends included. Germline loops: CDR1 SGHTA, CDR2 FQGTGA. The CDR3 protein is CASSLDRAQPQQY.

This clonotype was detected many times. The gene calls are TRBV7-6 and TRBJ1-5, with D possibly being TRBD1 (5 bases). The length of the CDR3 is 14 residues. V was trimmed by 5 bases and J by 2 bases, leaving 10 bases between them. Per the germline V gene, CDR1 is SGHVS and CDR2 is FNYEAQ. CDR3 sequence (DNA): TGTGCCAGCAGCCACCGGGGACGCAATCAGCCCCAGCATTTT. This sequence encodes CASSHRGRNQPQHF.

In its sample, this clonotype was seen once. This sequence joins TRBV29-1 and TRBJ2-3; D gene unclear. In germline, CDR1 is SQVTM, CDR2 ANQGSEA. This CDR3 has 13 residues. Trimming removed 4 bases from V and 1 base from J, with 9 bases in between. In DNA form, the CDR3 reads TGCAGCGTTGCCCGGGCGGGCACAGATACGCAGTATTTT. Translating gives CSVARAGTDTQYF.

This clonotype was recorded many times. The rearrangement uses TRBV20-1 and TRBJ2-1, with TRBD1 matching 11 bases. CDR1 and CDR2 (germline): DFQATT, SNEGSKA (reference sequence). J lost 9 bases, V lost 2 bases, and 6 bases had no gene match. The CDR3 totals 14 residues. CDR3 in amino acids: CSARTDRGLGEQFF. CDR3 in DNA: TGCAGTGCTAGAACGGACAGGGGGCTTGGTGAGCAGTTCTTC.

This clonotype occurred a few times. The chain joins TRBV7-9 to TRBJ2-1, with unresolved D. Germline-derived CDR1 and CDR2 are SEHNR and FQNEAQ (reference sequence). V dropped 4 bases and J dropped 7 bases, with 20 bases sitting between them. The CDR3 is made up of 16 amino acids. The CDR3, as DNA: TGTGCCAGCAGCTACCAAGCCAATCAAGATTGGAATGAGCAGTTCTTC. This encodes CASSYQANQDWNEQFF.

This clonotype was recorded many times. The chain recombines TRBV28 with TRBJ1-4; D is ambiguous. The CDR3 is made up of 18 amino acids. The ends were cut back, 4 bases at V and 2 bases at J, with 20 bases in the middle. CDR1 is MDHEN, CDR2 SYDVKM, per germline. The CDR3 DNA is TGTGCCAGCAGTTCCTCCTTTTTGCTGGGAACCACTAATGAAAAACTGTTTTTT. This translates into CASSSSFLLGTTNEKLFF.

V usage is TRBV6-5 and J usage is TRBJ1-1; D gene unclear. Germline loops: CDR1 MNHEY, CDR2 SVGAGI. Between the trimmed V and J ends, which lost 10 bases and 5 bases, there was a span of 11 bases. The length of the CDR3 is 11 residues. CDR3 loop: CATFHSTEAFF. In DNA form, the CDR3 reads TGTGCCACCTTCCATTCAACTGAAGCTTTCTTT.

J is TRBJ2-7 and V is TRBV7-6; D is uncertain. There are 15 residues in the CDR3. Trimming took 2 bases from V and 3 from J, leaving 14 bases between them. Per germline, CDR1 SGHVS and CDR2 FNYEAQ. This CDR3 reads CASSLSPLTGYEQYF. The CDR3 DNA reads as TGTGCCAGCAGCTTAAGCCCTCTAACGGGCTACGAGCAGTACTTC.

This chain uses TRBV19 with TRBJ2-3, with a tentative D call TRBD2 (5 bases). Germline CDR1 reads LNHDA; CDR2 reads SQIVND (reference sequence). The CDR3 totals 17 residues. Between the trimmed V and J ends, which lost 5 bases and 4 bases, there was a span of 22 bases. CDR3 DNA: TGTGCCAGTAGTGCGCTAGGGTGGATAGCGTATTCAGATACGCAGTATTTT. This codes for CASSALGWIAYSDTQYF.

CDR3 sequence (DNA): TGTGCCAGCAGTACCAGGATCGCGGCTTTTGGAAAACTGTTTTTT. Protein: CASSTRIAAFGKLFF. This sequence joins TRBV28 and TRBJ1-4; D call uncertain. The CDR3 is 15 residues long. Germline V gene sequence: CDR1 MDHEN, CDR2 SYDVKM. V was clipped by 5 bases and J by 10 bases, with 20 bases between them.

This clonotype has a count of ten or more. V is TRBV7-8 and J is TRBJ1-2; the D gene is possibly TRBD1 (6 bases). The germline CDR1 and CDR2 sequences are SGHVS and FQNEAQ. V was trimmed by 1 base and J by 3 bases, leaving 18 bases between them. The CDR3 is 17 residues long. The CDR3 nucleotides read TGTGCCAGCAGCTTAGACAACAGGGAACGGGTCCACTATGGCTACACCTTC. Its protein is CASSLDNRERVHYGYTF.

This chain links TRBV4-2 with TRBJ1-2; D remains unclear. Germline CDR1 is LGHNA and CDR2 is YNFKEQ. The CDR3 sequence is 15 residues long. V lost 0 bases and J 5 bases, leaving 13 bases between the germline ends. CDR3: CASSQDKNGRYGYTF. The CDR3 nucleotides read TGTGCCAGCAGCCAAGATAAAAACGGCCGGTATGGCTACACCTTC.

V and J are TRBV29-1 and TRBJ2-7; the D gene could be TRBD1 or TRBD2 (5 bases each). This CDR3 has 16 residues. Germline CDR1 SQVTM, CDR2 ANQGSEA. Trimming took off 0 bases at V and 3 bases at J, with 18 bases between the two ends. In DNA form, the CDR3 reads TGCAGCGTTGAAGATAGGGGAGAACACACCCTCTACGAGCAGTACTTC. This codes for CSVEDRGEHTLYEQYF.

V is TRBV7-9 and J is TRBJ2-7, with D maybe TRBD1 (6 bases). The CDR3 contains 12 residues. Germline values: CDR1 SEHNR, CDR2 FQNEAQ (reference sequence). Between the trimmed V and J ends, which lost 4 bases and 6 bases, there was a span of 10 bases. In DNA form, the CDR3 reads TGTGCCAGCAGCTCCAGGGGAGCCGAGCAGTACTTC. This gives the protein CASSSRGAEQYF.

This clonotype was picked up a small number of times. The CDR3 here is CASSTGRSPTDTQYF. Written as DNA, the CDR3 is TGTGCCAGCAGCACCGGACGGAGTCCAACAGATACGCAGTATTTT. The chain is built from TRBV7-3 and TRBJ2-3; D remains ambiguous. Trimming pared 5 bases from V and 3 bases from J, leaving 15 bases between. CDR1 is SGHTA and CDR2 is FQGTGA in the germline V gene. The CDR3 spans 15 residues.

V usage is TRBV6-5 and J usage is TRBJ2-2, with 9 bases identical to TRBD1. The V gene's germline CDR1 is MNHEY and CDR2 SVGAGI. The CDR3 length is 15 residues. Trimming removed 4 bases from V and 8 bases from J; junction bases left unmatched: 8. As DNA, the CDR3 is TGTGCCAGCAGTTTCTCGACAGGGGGTATGGGGGAGCTGTTTTTT. Translation gives CASSFSTGGMGELFF.

The rearrangement links TRBV7-6 to TRBJ2-3, with TRBD2 matching over 9 bases. This CDR3 is built from 16 residues. V was pared by 8 bases and J by 4 bases, with 13 bases of the junction left unmatched. The germline CDR1 and CDR2 sequences are SGHVS and FNYEAQ. CDR3 DNA sequence: TGTGCCAGCCCAGCTATTGGCGGGGGGGCCCCAGATACGCAGTATTTT. As protein: CASPAIGGGAPDTQYF.

This clonotype was detected only a few times. CDR3 DNA: TGTGCCACCAGTGACCCTGGGACTAGCGGGAACACAGATACGCAGTATTTT. This encodes CATSDPGTSGNTDTQYF. The chain carries TRBV24-1 and TRBJ2-3; 13 bases are a match to TRBD2. The J segment lost 2 bases and the V segment lost 4 bases, leaving 5 bases of the junction unmatched. CDR3 size: 17 residues. Per germline, CDR1 KGHDR and CDR2 SFDVKD.

This clonotype was counted at least ten times. The J gene is TRBJ2-6, the V gene TRBV7-9, with 8 bases that match TRBD1. The CDR3 is 16 residues long. The V gene's germline CDR1 is SEHNR and CDR2 FQNEAQ (reference sequence). V shed 0 bases and J 2 bases; nucleotides not matched to a gene: 0. Here the CDR3 reads CASSLATGAGANVLTF. The CDR3 nucleotides read TGTGCCAGCAGCTTAGCGACAGGGGCTGGGGCCAACGTCCTGACTTTC.

This clonotype was seen many times. The gene calls are TRBV7-3 and TRBJ2-1; TRBD1 agrees at 8 bases. V was pared by 2 bases and J by 8 bases, with 5 bases of the junction left unmatched. Germline V lookup: CDR1 SGHTA, CDR2 FQGTGA. This CDR3 contains 14 residues. The CDR3 reads CASSLGQGGDEQFF. In DNA, the CDR3 is TGTGCCAGCAGCTTAGGACAGGGTGGCGATGAGCAGTTCTTC.

This chain uses TRBV6-1 with TRBJ2-3; TRBD2 agrees at 8 bases. This CDR3 contains 17 residues. V trimming: 2 bases; J trimming: 4 bases; junction bases outside the gene matches: 11. Germline values: CDR1 MNHNS, CDR2 SASEGT. CDR3 sequence reads: CASSERSGLVMSDTQYF. CDR3 in DNA: TGTGCCAGCAGTGAAAGATCGGGACTAGTGATGTCAGATACGCAGTATTTT.

This clonotype was found many times. The CDR3: CASSPGLAGGPGADTQYF. The CDR3 DNA reads as TGTGCCAGCAGCCCCGGACTAGCGGGGGGGCCGGGTGCAGATACGCAGTATTTT. The chain couples TRBV7-2 to TRBJ2-3; 15 positions match TRBD2. The CDR3 totals 18 residues. The germline V gene encodes CDR1 SGHTA and CDR2 FQGNSA. V trimming: 5 bases; J trimming: 4 bases; junction bases outside the gene matches: 10.